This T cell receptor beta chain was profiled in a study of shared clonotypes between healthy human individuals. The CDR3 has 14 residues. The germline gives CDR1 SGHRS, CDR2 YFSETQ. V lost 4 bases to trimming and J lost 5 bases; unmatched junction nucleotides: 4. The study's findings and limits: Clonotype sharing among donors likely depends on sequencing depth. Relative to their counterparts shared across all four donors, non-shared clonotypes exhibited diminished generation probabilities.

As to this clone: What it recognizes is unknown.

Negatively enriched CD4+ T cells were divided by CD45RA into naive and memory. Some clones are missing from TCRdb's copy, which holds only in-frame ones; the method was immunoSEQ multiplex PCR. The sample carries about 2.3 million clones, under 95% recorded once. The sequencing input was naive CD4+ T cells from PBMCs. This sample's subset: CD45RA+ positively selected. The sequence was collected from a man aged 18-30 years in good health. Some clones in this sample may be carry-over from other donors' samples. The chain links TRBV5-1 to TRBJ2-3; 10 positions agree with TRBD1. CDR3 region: CASSGGQGEDTQYF. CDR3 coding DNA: TGCGCCAGCAGCGGCGGACAGGGGGAAGATACGCAGTATTTT.